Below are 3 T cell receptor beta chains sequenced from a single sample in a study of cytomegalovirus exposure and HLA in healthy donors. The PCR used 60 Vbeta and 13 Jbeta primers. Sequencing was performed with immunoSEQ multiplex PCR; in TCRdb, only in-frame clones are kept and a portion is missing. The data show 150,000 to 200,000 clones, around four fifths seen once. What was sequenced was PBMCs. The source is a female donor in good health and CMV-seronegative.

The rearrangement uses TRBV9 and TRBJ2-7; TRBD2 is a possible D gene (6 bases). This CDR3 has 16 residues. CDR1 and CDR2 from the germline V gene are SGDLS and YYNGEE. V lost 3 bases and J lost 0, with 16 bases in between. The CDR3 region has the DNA TGTGCCAGCAGCGGGGGGGACCGTCCTAGCTCCTACGAGCAGTACTTC. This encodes CASSGGDRPSSYEQYF. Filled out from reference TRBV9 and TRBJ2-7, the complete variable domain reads DSGVTQTPKHLITATGQRVTLRCSPRSGDLSVYWYQQSLDQGLQFLIQYYNGEERAKGNILERFSAQQFPDLHSELNLSSLELGDSALYFCASSGGDRPSSYEQYFGPGTRLTVT.

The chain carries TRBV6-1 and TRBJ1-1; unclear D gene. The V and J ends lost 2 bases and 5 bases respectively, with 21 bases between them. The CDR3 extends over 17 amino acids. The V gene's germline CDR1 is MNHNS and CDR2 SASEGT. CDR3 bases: TGTGCCAGCAGTGAAATGGGCTCGTGGGTGATTGGGACTGAAGCTTTCTTT. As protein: CASSEMGSWVIGTEAFF.

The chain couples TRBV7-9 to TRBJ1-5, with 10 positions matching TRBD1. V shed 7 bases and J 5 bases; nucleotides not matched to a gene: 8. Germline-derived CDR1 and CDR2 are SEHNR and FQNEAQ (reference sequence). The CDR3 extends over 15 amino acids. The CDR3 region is CASTRWDRGDQPQHF. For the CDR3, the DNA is TGTGCCAGCACCAGGTGGGACAGGGGAGATCAGCCCCAGCATTTT.